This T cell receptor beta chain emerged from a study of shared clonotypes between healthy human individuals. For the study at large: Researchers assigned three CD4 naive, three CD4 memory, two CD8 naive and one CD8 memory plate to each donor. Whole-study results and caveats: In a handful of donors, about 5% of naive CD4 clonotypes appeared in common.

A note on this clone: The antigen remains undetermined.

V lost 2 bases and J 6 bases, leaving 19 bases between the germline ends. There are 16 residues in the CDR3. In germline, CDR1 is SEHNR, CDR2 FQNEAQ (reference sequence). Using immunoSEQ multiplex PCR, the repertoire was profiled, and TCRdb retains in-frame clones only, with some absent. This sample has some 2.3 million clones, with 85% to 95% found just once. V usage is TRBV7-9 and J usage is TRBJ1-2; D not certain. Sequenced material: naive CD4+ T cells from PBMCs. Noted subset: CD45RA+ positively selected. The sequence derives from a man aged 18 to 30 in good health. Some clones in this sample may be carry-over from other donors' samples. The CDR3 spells CASSLSGEVRSNGYTF. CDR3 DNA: TGTGCCAGCAGCTTATCGGGCGAGGTCAGGTCCAATGGCTACACCTTC. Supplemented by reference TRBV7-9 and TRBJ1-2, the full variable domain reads DTGVSQNPRHKITKRGQNVTFRCDPISEHNRLYWYRQTLGQGPEFLTYFQNEAQLEKSRLLSDRFSAERPKGSFSTLEIQRTEQGDSAMYLCASSLSGEVRSNGYTFGSGTRLTVV.